The 2 T cell receptor beta chains given below trace back to one sample, sequenced in a study of shared clonotypes between healthy human individuals. Only in-frame clones appear in the TCRdb table, and some are missing; sequencing was by immunoSEQ multiplex PCR. In the table there are more than 2 million clones, about 95% of which are singletons. The naive CD8 fraction comprised CD45RO-negative cells positively selected for CCR7 and excluded terminally differentiated effector memory CD45RA+ cells. The sequencing input was naive CD8+ T cells sorted from blood. Receptors were obtained from a young man in good health.

The rearrangement links TRBV10-1 to TRBJ2-2; 10 bases line up with TRBD2. This CDR3 has 18 amino acids. Trimming at V came to 3 bases and at J to 4 bases, leaving 11 bases not matched to a gene. Germline lookup yields CDR1 WNHNN and CDR2 SYGVQD (reference sequence). The CDR3 protein is CASSDSLASGSGTGELFF. The CDR3 nucleotides read TGCGCCAGCAGTGACTCCCTGGCTAGCGGGAGTGGCACCGGGGAGCTGTTTTTT.

This clone was observed once. The chain combines TRBV6-5 with TRBJ2-2, with no clear D. The CDR3 spans 14 residues. Germline V lookup: CDR1 MNHEY, CDR2 SVGAGI. Trimming took 2 bases from V and 4 from J, leaving 8 bases between them. The CDR3 DNA reads as TGTGCCAGCAGTTACACTCGGAGCACCGGGGAGCTGTTTTTT. It specifies CASSYTRSTGELFF.